These 20 T cell receptor beta chains were all obtained from the same sample, sequenced in a study of T cells after yellow fever vaccination. TCRdb called the 5' RACE reads again in MiXCR, with one record for every CDR3 protein. Among fewer than 500,000 distinct CDR3 sequences listed, around 19% were seen once. Sequencing was performed on PBMCs, taken before the yellow fever booster vaccination. These TCRs come from a man aged 18 to 29 who received the YFV17D yellow fever vaccine.

The rearrangement links TRBV15 to TRBJ1-5; 10 bases fit TRBD1. Germline CDR1 and CDR2: LNHNV and YYDKDF (reference sequence). This CDR3 has 15 amino acids. V lost 4 bases and J lost 6; bases outside the gene matches: 6. CDR3 amino acids: CATSMMTGGLQPQHF. CDR3 sequence (DNA): TGTGCCACCAGCATGATGACAGGGGGCCTTCAGCCCCAGCATTTT.

The V and J genes are TRBV10-3 and TRBJ2-2, with TRBD1 matching over 10 bases. Unmatched junction bases numbered 6, after V lost 8 bases and J lost 6 bases. The CDR3 has 14 residues. Germline lookup yields CDR1 ENHRY and CDR2 SYGVKD. The CDR3 loop reads CAIGGTGEAGELFF. Written as DNA, the CDR3 is TGTGCCATCGGCGGGACAGGGGAGGCCGGGGAGCTGTTTTTT.

This clonotype was detected a few times. The chain is built from TRBV23-1 and TRBJ2-3; TRBD2 is a possible D gene (5 bases). TRBV23-1 is given ORF status, its function remaining uncertain. Trimming left V 9 bases short and J 0 bases short, with 13 bases between. The CDR3 extends over 14 amino acids. CDR3 DNA sequence: TGCGCCAGGAGGAGGCCTGCTAGCACAGATACGCAGTATTTT. Translation gives CARRRPASTDTQYF.

This rearrangement joins TRBV6-1 to TRBJ2-7, with D possibly being TRBD1 (6 bases). Trimming took 7 bases from V and 2 from J, leaving 18 bases between them. The CDR3 is 15 amino acids. Germline assignment: CDR1 MNHNS and CDR2 SASEGT. CDR3 sequence: CASIEGRGKTYEQYV. In nucleotides, the CDR3 is TGTGCCAGCATCGAAGGTAGGGGGAAGACCTACGAGCAGTACGTC.

The rearrangement links TRBV4-1 to TRBJ1-5; D unresolved. Germline assignment: CDR1 MGHRA and CDR2 YSYEKL. V lost 0 bases and J lost 7, with 10 bases in between. This CDR3 contains 14 residues. CDR3 coding DNA: TGCGCCAGCAGCCAAGAGGCAGCTCGGCAGCCCCAGCATTTT. It translates to CASSQEAARQPQHF.

The chain carries TRBV20-1 and TRBJ1-2; unclear D gene. Germline CDR1 DFQATT, CDR2 SNEGSKA (reference sequence). The CDR3 is 12 residues long. V was shortened by 3 bases and J by 2 bases, with 7 bases between the two germline ends. The CDR3 nucleotides are TGCAGTGCTAGGTATCAGAACTATGGCTACACCTTC. It is translated as CSARYQNYGYTF.

The rearrangement joins TRBV5-1 to TRBJ2-7; D is perhaps TRBD1 or TRBD2 (5 bases each). V shed 4 bases and J shed 5 bases, with 13 bases lying between them. The V gene's germline CDR1 is SGHRS and CDR2 YFSETQ. The CDR3 is made up of 13 amino acids. DNA for the CDR3: TGCGCCAGCAGCCCGTCCGGGGACCACGAGCAGTACGTC. It encodes CASSPSGDHEQYV.

This chain uses TRBV20-1 with TRBJ2-5; TRBD2 matches 15 bases. The germline gives CDR1 DFQATT, CDR2 SNEGSKA (reference sequence). Germline trimming cut 5 bases from V and 4 bases from J; bases unmatched to any gene: 8. The length of the CDR3 is 16 residues. DNA for the CDR3: TGCAGTGCTCCCCGGACTAGCGGGGGGGCCAGAGAGACCCAGTACTTC. Encoded protein: CSAPRTSGGARETQYF.

This chain joins TRBV4-2 and TRBJ2-3, with 8 bases aligning to TRBD2. The CDR3 covers 18 residues. Germline V lookup: CDR1 LGHNA, CDR2 YNFKEQ. With 2 bases clipped from V and 3 bases from J, the junction kept 13 bases outside the gene matches. The CDR3 DNA sequence: TGTGCCAGCAGCCAACGGCCCCTCGTGGCGGGGGGAACAGATACGCAGTATTTT. Protein sequence: CASSQRPLVAGGTDTQYF.

This clonotype was found a few times. The V call is TRBV30, the J call TRBJ2-7, with D tentatively TRBD2 (7 bases). This CDR3 region has 13 residues. Germline-derived CDR1 and CDR2 are GTSNPN and SVGIG (reference sequence). V shed 3 bases and J shed 5 bases, with 14 bases lying between them. The CDR3, as DNA: TGTGCCTGGAGACAGGGAGGGGAGCACGAGCAGTACTTC. It translates to CAWRQGGEHEQYF. Filled out from reference TRBV30 and TRBJ2-7, the complete variable domain reads SQTIHQWPATLVQPVGSPLSLECTVEGTSNPNLYWYRQAAGRGLQLLFYSVGIGQISSEVPQNLSASRPQDRQFILSSKKLLLSDSGFYLCAWRQGGEHEQYFGPGTRLTVT.

This clonotype has more than one count but fewer than ten. J is TRBJ2-7 and V is TRBV6-1, with no clear D. The CDR3 runs 12 residues. The germline CDR1 and CDR2 sequences are MNHNS and SASEGT. Between the trimmed V and J ends, which lost 2 bases and 5 bases, there was a span of 7 bases. The CDR3 region is CASSELADEQYF. CDR3 coding DNA: TGTGCCAGCAGTGAACTGGCAGACGAGCAGTACTTC.

The chain uses TRBV12-3 or TRBV12-4 and TRBJ2-3; D gene uncertain. V lost 3 bases and J 0 bases, leaving 10 bases between the germline ends. The CDR3 runs 15 residues. The CDR3 protein is CASSFHPPSTDTQYF. CDR3 coding DNA: TGTGCCAGCAGTTTTCATCCTCCCAGCACAGATACGCAGTATTTT.

The chain is built from TRBV19 and TRBJ1-3, with D perhaps matching TRBD1 (5 bases). CDR3 length: 17 residues. Germline CDR1 is LNHDA and CDR2 is SQIVND (reference sequence). V shed 7 bases and J shed 3 bases, with 22 bases lying between them. This CDR3 is CASTPGQGSILGNTIYF. The DNA for the CDR3 is TGTGCCAGTACCCCGGGCCAGGGCAGTATTCTTGGAAACACCATATATTTT. The whole variable domain, filled in from reference TRBV19 and TRBJ1-3, reads DGGITQSPKYLFRKEGQNVTLSCEQNLNHDAMYWYRQDPGQGLRLIYYSQIVNDFQKGDIAEGYSVSREKKESFPLTVTSAQKNPTAFYLCASTPGQGSILGNTIYFGEGSWLTVV.

In this sample, this clonotype turned up a few times. The chain recombines TRBV5-1 with TRBJ2-1, with 10 bases lining up with TRBD1. V was clipped by 4 bases and J by 3 bases; unmatched bases: 4. Germline CDR1 reads SGHRS; CDR2 reads YFSETQ. This CDR3 is 15 amino acids long. The chain's CDR3 is CASSEGQGIYNEQFF. In nucleotides, the CDR3 is TGCGCCAGCAGCGAGGGACAGGGGATCTACAATGAGCAGTTCTTC.

The CDR3 region is CASSQGDEAFF. Here the CDR3 DNA reads TGTGCCAGCAGCCAAGGGGATGAAGCTTTCTTT. The chain employs TRBV4-2 and TRBJ1-1; unclear D gene. Germline CDR1 reads LGHNA; CDR2 reads YNFKEQ. V dropped 1 base and J dropped 7 bases, with 4 bases sitting between them. This CDR3 is built from 11 residues.

This clonotype was seen only a few times. The V and J genes are TRBV29-1 and TRBJ2-5, with 8 bases fitting TRBD2. The germline CDR1 and CDR2 sequences are SQVTM and ANQGSEA. After removal of 3 bases from V and 3 bases from J, the junction contained 6 bases not matched to a gene. The length of the CDR3 is 14 residues. CDR3 DNA: TGCAGCGTTGAGCTTACAGCGGGGGAAGAGACCCAGTACTTC. Its translation is CSVELTAGEETQYF. Full variable domain (missing parts from reference TRBV29-1 and TRBJ2-5): SAVISQKPSRDICQRGTSLTIQCQVDSQVTMMFWYRQQPGQSLTLIATANQGSEATYESGFVIDKFPISRPNLTFSTLTVSNMSPEDSSIYLCSVELTAGEETQYFGPGTRLLVL.

This clonotype was observed a few times. This chain uses TRBV5-1 with TRBJ2-7; TRBD1 matches 12 bases. This CDR3 comprises 16 residues. Trimming took 4 bases from V and 2 from J; bases not matched to a gene: 7. The V gene's germline CDR1 is SGHRS and CDR2 YFSETQ. CDR3 DNA sequence: TGCGCCAGCAGCCCGGGACAGGGGGCTTATCCCTACGAGCAGTACTTC. It is translated as CASSPGQGAYPYEQYF.

There are many counts of this clonotype. This sequence joins TRBV5-1 and TRBJ2-7; D may be TRBD1 (5 bases). The V end lost 0 bases, the J end lost 1 base, and 5 bases lay between the germline ends. This CDR3 has 13 amino acids. From germline, CDR1 is SGHRS and CDR2 YFSETQ. Written as DNA, the CDR3 is TGCGCCAGCAGCTTGGGACAGTCCTACGAGCAGTACGTC. Translation gives CASSLGQSYEQYV.

This clonotype has just a few counts. The gene calls are TRBV20-1 and TRBJ2-3; D gene unclear. Germline V gene data show CDR1 as DFQATT and CDR2 as SNEGSKA (reference sequence). This CDR3 spans 12 amino acids. The V and J ends lost 3 bases and 2 bases respectively, with 6 bases between them. In nucleotides, the CDR3 is TGCAGTGCTAGCGGCCTCACAGATACGCAGTATTTT. Protein sequence: CSASGLTDTQYF.

This clonotype was counted between two and nine times. The V call is TRBV7-3, the J call TRBJ2-3, with D hard to call. V was pared by 2 bases and J by 3 bases, with 9 bases between. The germline V gene encodes CDR1 SGHTA and CDR2 FQGTGA. This CDR3 has 14 residues. The CDR3 nucleotides read TGTGCCAGCAGCTTACACCCTCGGACAGATACGCAGTATTTT. Translating it yields CASSLHPRTDTQYF.